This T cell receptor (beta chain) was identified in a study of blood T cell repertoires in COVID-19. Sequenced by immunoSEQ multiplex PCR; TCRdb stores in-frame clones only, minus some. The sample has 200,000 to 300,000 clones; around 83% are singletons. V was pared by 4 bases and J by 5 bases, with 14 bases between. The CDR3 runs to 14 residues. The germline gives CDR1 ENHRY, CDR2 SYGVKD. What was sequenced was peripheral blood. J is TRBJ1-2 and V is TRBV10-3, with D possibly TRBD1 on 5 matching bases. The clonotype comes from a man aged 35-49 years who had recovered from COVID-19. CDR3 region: CAISVSQGEYGYTF. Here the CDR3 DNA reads TGTGCCATCAGTGTCTCCCAGGGCGAATATGGCTACACCTTC.